A selection of T cell receptor beta chains follows, all from one sample in a study of blood T cell repertoires in COVID-19. The repertoire was sequenced with immunoSEQ multiplex PCR; TCRdb's copy has only in-frame clones and lacks some. Of nearly 250,000 clones in the sample, approximately 85% were seen once. The source material was PBMCs or T cells enriched from blood (not recorded which). Receptors were obtained from a woman aged 50 to 60 with acute COVID-19. The CDR3 runs from the conserved cysteine through the conserved F or W. A D gene is named only where the DNA matches it firmly. Not all rows give a size; the values are once, few, many and, for expanded clones, a class.

TRBJ2-7,TRBD2,once,TRBV5-1,CASSLEAGAHYEQYF,TGCGCCAGCAGCTTGGAAGCGGGGGCCCACTACGAGCAGTACTTC
TRBJ2-2,-,once,TRBV29-1,CSVENRKNTGELFF,TGCAGCGTTGAAAACAGGAAGAACACCGGGGAGCTGTTTTTT
TRBJ1-4,TRBD1,-,TRBV11-2,CASSLGQGYEKLFF,TGTGCCAGCAGCTTAGGACAGGGGTATGAAAAACTGTTTTTT
TRBJ1-2,TRBD1,-,TRBV10-1,CASSESTGGGYTF,TGCGCCAGCAGTGAGTCGACAGGGGGCGGCTACACCTTC
TRBJ1-1,-,-,TRBV6-2/TRBV6-3,CASSLDGGTEAFF,TGTGCCAGCAGTTTAGATGGAGGCACTGAAGCTTTCTTT
TRBJ1-1,-,many,TRBV9,CASSVEMRSTEAFF,TGTGCCAGCAGCGTAGAGATGAGGAGCACTGAAGCTTTCTTT
TRBJ1-1,-,-,TRBV12-3/TRBV12-4,CASSLGRNTEAFF,TGTGCCAGCAGTTTGGGCAGGAACACTGAAGCTTTCTTT
TRBJ1-3,TRBD1,-,TRBV5-1,CASSPRQGGSGNTIYF,TGCGCCAGCAGCCCAAGACAGGGAGGCTCTGGAAACACCATATATTTT
TRBJ1-5,-,-,TRBV7-4,CASSLDLFQTGRGVLGNQPQHF,TGTGCCAGCAGCTTAGATTTGTTCCAAACAGGGCGAGGGGTGTTGGGCAATCAGCCCCAGCATTTT
TRBJ2-1,TRBD1,-,TRBV5-5,CASSLTGGYNEQFF,TGTGCCAGCAGCTTAACAGGGGGCTACAATGAGCAGTTCTTC
TRBJ1-5,-,-,TRBV19,CASSLGIAGLYQPQHF,TGTGCCAGTAGTCTGGGGATTGCGGGCCTCTATCAGCCCCAGCATTTT
TRBJ2-7,TRBD1,-,TRBV11-2,CASSRVTGTGHEQYF,TGTGCCAGCAGCCGTGTTACGGGGACAGGCCACGAGCAGTACTTC
TRBJ1-3,-,-,TRBV9,CASSANRVSGNTIYF,TGTGCCAGCAGCGCAAACAGGGTATCTGGAAACACCATATATTTT
TRBJ2-1,TRBD2,few,TRBV30,CAWSVRTSGYNEQFF,TGTGCCTGGAGTGTCCGGACTAGCGGATACAATGAGCAGTTCTTC
TRBJ2-5,TRBD2,-,TRBV25-1,CASSLGGINQETQYF,TGTGCCAGCAGCTTGGGAGGGATAAACCAAGAGACCCAGTACTTC
TRBJ2-1,-,-,TRBV11-3,CASSSQANSYNEQFF,TGTGCCAGCAGCTCCCAAGCTAACTCCTACAATGAGCAGTTCTTC
TRBJ2-3,TRBD2,-,TRBV7-2,CASSPPGGVRDTQYF,TGTGCCAGCAGCCCCCCTGGGGGGGTCAGAGATACGCAGTATTTT